The 24 T cell receptor beta chains below were found in one sample sequenced in a study of CD4 and CD8 cells across lung adenocarcinoma regions. One entry per CDR3 protein results from TCRdb running MiXCR on the PCR reads. The sample lists about 9,000 distinct CDR3 sequences, around 43% seen once, with about 17% in the top ten. Specimen: CD4+ T cells from the margin of a lung tumor. All receptors derive from a female donor with lung adenocarcinoma. The CD4 and CD8 labels of this study may be unreliable.

Of note for this clonotype: The junction shows a germline mismatch at one end, possibly a read error. This rearrangement joins TRBV6-1 to TRBJ2-3; no firm D call. CDR3 size: 15 residues. Germline V gene data show CDR1 as MNHNS and CDR2 as SASEGT. The CDR3 DNA reads as TGTGCCAGCAGTGAACGGTTAGGAGCCAAAGATACGCAGTATTTC. Its protein product is CASSERLGAKDTQYF.

The chain combines TRBV6-1 with TRBJ2-2; 9 nucleotides line up with TRBD2. V shed 11 bases and J 7 bases; nucleotides not matched to a gene: 8. This CDR3 spans 13 amino acids. CDR1 and CDR2 (germline): MNHNS, SASEGT. CDR3 coding DNA: TGTGCCGGCCAGCGGGAGGAGGTCGGGGAGCTGTTTTTT. This translates into CAGQREEVGELFF.

This clonotype occurred a few times. J is TRBJ2-5 and V is TRBV6-1; 8 nucleotides align to TRBD2. Trimming took 5 bases from V and 5 from J; bases not matched to a gene: 13. From germline, CDR1 is MNHNS and CDR2 SASEGT. The CDR3 has 16 residues. The CDR3 bases are TGTGCCAGCAGTCCCCGGGTGGCGGGGGGTCAGGAGACCCAGTACTTC. Protein: CASSPRVAGGQETQYF.

The rearrangement joins TRBV12-3 or TRBV12-4 to TRBJ2-5; 7 bases align to TRBD1. V was pared by 4 bases and J by 0 bases, with 5 bases of the junction left unmatched. CDR3 length: 15 residues. CDR3 sequence reads: CASSSRTGNQETQYF. The CDR3 region has the DNA TGTGCCAGCAGTTCGCGGACAGGCAACCAAGAGACCCAGTACTTC.

In its sample, this clonotype was seen many times. V and J are TRBV6-1 and TRBJ2-5; weak D call: TRBD2 (5 bases). This CDR3 region has 13 residues. The V and J ends lost 5 bases and 5 bases respectively, with 12 bases between them. Germline V gene lookup returns CDR1 MNHNS and CDR2 SASEGT. The CDR3 sequence is CASSTAGWETQYF. CDR3 DNA sequence: TGTGCCAGCAGTACCGCGGGCTGGGAGACCCAGTACTTC.

J is TRBJ2-5 and V is TRBV10-1, with 7 bases aligning to TRBD1. The assigned J gene may be wrong: the sequence end matches TRBJ2-7 better. There are 15 residues in the CDR3. Germline V gene sequence: CDR1 WNHNN, CDR2 SYGVQD (reference sequence). The CDR3 bases are TGCGCCAGCAGTGGAATAGGGGGCGGAATTCGCGAGCAGTACTTC. It specifies CASSGIGGGIREQYF.

The chain employs TRBV6-1 and TRBJ2-1, with 10 bases identical to TRBD1. The length of the CDR3 is 14 residues. V dropped 1 base and J dropped 15; count of bases not matched to a gene: 9. CDR1 is MNHNS and CDR2 is SASEGT in the germline V gene. This chain's CDR3 is CASSEGPVGTGVFF. CDR3 nucleotides: TGTGCCAGCAGTGAAGGCCCCGTAGGGACAGGGGTGTTCTTC.

V usage is TRBV6-2 or TRBV6-3 and J usage is TRBJ1-5; D may be TRBD1 (6 bases). V was cut by 6 bases and J by 9 bases, with 15 bases left in between. CDR3 length equals 13 residues. Germline loops: CDR1 MNHEY, CDR2 SVGEGT. Here the CDR3 DNA reads TGTGCCAGCAGAAAGCACAGGGAAGGGCCCCAGCATTTT. It specifies CASRKHREGPQHF.

This clonotype is classed as medium-sized (0.01 to 0.1%). The chain combines TRBV6-1 with TRBJ1-2; TRBD1 matches at 7 bases. With 6 bases clipped from V and 2 bases from J, the junction kept 12 bases outside the gene matches. Germline-derived CDR1 and CDR2 are MNHNS and SASEGT. There are 16 residues in the CDR3. The CDR3 reads CASSAAGGRGNYGYTF. The CDR3 bases are TGTGCCAGCAGCGCCGCTGGGGGCAGGGGGAACTATGGCTACACCTTC.

Sample share makes this clonotype medium-sized. This sequence joins TRBV6-4 and TRBJ2-3; 8 nucleotides match TRBD1. This CDR3 is 14 amino acids long. CDR1 is MRHNA and CDR2 is SNTAGT in the germline V gene. The V segment lost 6 bases and the J segment 3 bases; nucleotides outside the gene matches: 5. CDR3 in DNA: TGTGCCAGCAGCGGACAGGGTGGGACAGATACGCAGTATTTT. This encodes CASSGQGGTDTQYF.

Regarding this clonotype: An end of the junction does not agree with germline; a read error may underlie this. The V gene is TRBV7-3, the J gene TRBJ2-4; D perhaps matches TRBD2 (6 bases). CDR3 length equals 22 residues. CDR1 and CDR2 from the germline V gene are SGHTA and FQGTGA. The CDR3 is CASSVDTAAAGLRGLDKDIQYF. The CDR3 coding sequence is TGTGCCAGCAGCGTAGACACCGCCGCCGCGGGGCTGCGGGGCCTAGACAAAGACATTCAGTACTTC.

By its share, this clonotype is large. This chain links TRBV6-5 with TRBJ2-2; tentatively, D is TRBD1 (6 bases). Trimming shortened V by 6 bases and J by 4 bases, and 15 bases separated the two germline ends. The CDR3 spans 15 residues. The germline V gene encodes CDR1 MNHEY and CDR2 SVGAGI. This CDR3 reads CASRVPGVSTGELFF. The CDR3 DNA follows: TGTGCCAGCAGAGTACCAGGGGTCAGCACCGGGGAGCTGTTTTTT.

This rearrangement joins TRBV6-1 to TRBJ2-1; maybe TRBD2 (5 bases). The DNA end favors TRBJ2-7, so the J call may be wrong. The germline gives CDR1 MNHNS, CDR2 SASEGT. This CDR3 has 13 residues. The CDR3 DNA is TGTGCCAGCGAGGAGCGGACCTCCTACGAGCAGTACTTC. It yields the protein CASEERTSYEQYF.

The DNA for the CDR3 is TGTGCCAGCAGCTTAGCGGCTAGCGGGACCGAGACCCAGTACTTC. It codes for CASSLAASGTETQYF. The chain employs TRBV7-8 and TRBJ2-7, with TRBD2 matching 9 bases. The DNA end is a closer match to TRBJ2-5, so the J assignment may be wrong. Germline V gene sequence: CDR1 SGHVS, CDR2 FQNEAQ. This CDR3 contains 15 residues.

Turning to this clonotype: The germline gene is not matched at one end of the junction; a read error may be the cause. The chain couples TRBV5-1 to TRBJ2-3; D is ambiguous. The CDR3 contains 13 residues. Germline CDR1 is SGHRS and CDR2 is YFSETQ. CDR3 residues: CATRLYAKNIQYF. DNA for the CDR3: TGCGCCACCAGGCTGTACGCAAAAAACATTCAGTATTTC. The full variable domain, completed using reference TRBV5-1 and TRBJ2-3, is KAGVTQTPRYLIKTRGQQVTLSCSPISGHRSVSWYQQTPGQGLQFLFEYFSETQRNKGNFPGRFSGRQFSNSRSEMNVSTLELGDSALYLCATRLYAKNIQYFGPGTRLTVL.

This clonotype is classed as medium-sized. This chain connects TRBV6-1 to TRBJ2-1; D is undetermined. The DNA matches TRBJ2-7 better at its end, which makes the J call doubtful. The CDR3 sequence is 12 residues long. Germline CDR1 MNHNS, CDR2 SASEGT. This CDR3 is CASSVVGYEQYF. The CDR3 region has the DNA TGTGCCAGCAGTGTTGTGGGCTACGAGCAGTACTTC.

The chain uses TRBV12-3 or TRBV12-4 and TRBJ1-1; tentative D call: TRBD1 (5 bases). V was shortened by 6 bases and J by 0 bases, with 14 bases between the two germline ends. This CDR3 has 15 amino acids. The CDR3 loop is CASSPAGTVNTEAFF. As DNA, the CDR3 is TGTGCCAGCAGCCCCGCCGGGACGGTGAACACTGAAGCTTTCTTT.

With respect to this clonotype: Lacking the conserved final phenylalanine or tryptophan, this CDR3 likely reflects a read error. No DNA is shown, since the ends of the CDR3 on it are uncertain; the CDR3 is the one TCRdb lists. The chain recombines TRBV6-5 with TRBJ2-5; TRBD1, the table's D call, was not compared with the DNA. Termini included, the CDR3 measures 16 amino acids. Germline CDR1 MNHEY, CDR2 SVGAGI. The CDR3 loop is CASSYRGGAGPKTQFS.

The rearrangement joins TRBV6-5 to TRBJ2-1; D unclear. Germline lookup yields CDR1 MNHEY and CDR2 SVGAGI. V lost 0 bases and J 13 bases, leaving 25 bases between the germline ends. The CDR3 totals 17 residues. CDR3 sequence (DNA): TGTGCCAGCAGTTACTCGAACCTAGTGGAGTTTCAAGAGACCCAGTTCTTC. Encoded protein: CASSYSNLVEFQETQFF.

This clonotype was counted only a few times. The rearrangement uses TRBV12-3 or TRBV12-4 and TRBJ2-5; the match to TRBD2 covers 8 bases. The CDR3 totals 14 residues. J was trimmed by 5 bases and V by 2 bases; bases with no gene match: 4. The CDR3 sequence: CASSLREGRETQYF. The CDR3 DNA follows: TGTGCCAGCAGTTTACGGGAGGGCCGGGAGACCCAGTACTTC.

As to this clonotype: This may be a read error, as it is one base from a much larger clone. The chain has TRBV12-3 or TRBV12-4 and TRBJ2-1; D possibly corresponds to TRBD2 (6 bases). Trimming took off 5 bases at V and 13 bases at J, with 18 bases between the two ends. The CDR3 loop spans 13 amino acids. In nucleotides, the CDR3 is TGTGCCAGCAGTAACCGCGGGGAAGAGACCCAGTTCTTC. Protein sequence: CASSNRGEETQFF.

This clonotype has a count of ten or more. The CDR3, as DNA: TGTGCCAGCACCAACCGCCAAATAGAGCAGTTCTTC. It specifies CASTNRQIEQFF. The chain combines TRBV6-1 with TRBJ2-1; no definite D call. Germline CDR1 is MNHNS and CDR2 is SASEGT. V was pared by 7 bases and J by 10 bases, with 14 bases between. The CDR3 has 12 amino acids.

This clonotype was recorded many times. The V call is TRBV4-1, the J call TRBJ2-5; no clear D. The CDR3 runs 14 residues. The ends were cut back, 3 bases at V and 7 bases at J, with 15 bases in the middle. Germline V lookup: CDR1 MGHRA, CDR2 YSYEKL. The CDR3 is CASSQWQSKATQYF. In DNA, the CDR3 is TGCGCCAGCAGCCAGTGGCAATCGAAGGCGACCCAGTACTTC.

This clonotype appeared many times. The chain links TRBV6-4 to TRBJ2-3; TRBD2 matches at 13 bases. Trimming cost V 3 bases and J 3 bases; bases outside gene matches: 12. This CDR3 has 19 amino acids. CDR1 is MRHNA and CDR2 is SNTAGT in the germline V gene. The CDR3 region is CASSEVAGLAGRRTDTQYF. DNA for the CDR3: TGTGCCAGCAGTGAAGTTGCGGGACTAGCGGGACGGAGGACAGATACGCAGTATTTT.